The next 29 T cell receptor beta chains were all read from a single sample in a study of blood T cell repertoires in COVID-19. Assay used: immunoSEQ multiplex PCR; TCRdb lists only in-frame clones, some missing. The table shows some 270,000 clones, with 91% occurring only once. Sequenced sample: PBMCs or T cells enriched from blood (not recorded which). The receptors were sampled from a man aged 40-50 years who had been exposed to COVID-19.

The rearrangement links TRBV4-1 to TRBJ2-6, with a tentative D call TRBD2 (5 bases). CDR3 length: 18 amino acids. V shed 3 bases and J shed 0 bases, with 15 bases lying between them. The V gene's germline CDR1 is MGHRA and CDR2 YSYEKL. CDR3 loop: CASSHATRGPSGANVLTF. The DNA of the CDR3 is TGCGCCAGCAGCCACGCAACTAGAGGCCCCTCTGGGGCCAACGTCCTGACTTTC.

The rearrangement joins TRBV7-8 to TRBJ1-5; 7 bases match TRBD1. The CDR3 is 16 residues long. Germline CDR1 reads SGHVS; CDR2 reads FQNEAQ. Trimming removed 5 bases from V and 11 bases from J; junction bases left unmatched: 18. The CDR3 DNA reads as TGTGCCAGCAGCCCCCAGACTCAGGGGCTCCAGGGGGCCCAGCATTTT. The encoded protein is CASSPQTQGLQGAQHF.

Concerning this clone itself: Other DNA sequences in the sample encode the same CDR3. The rearrangement joins TRBV7-9 to TRBJ2-5; 13 nucleotides agree with TRBD2. J gave up 2 bases and V 8 bases, and 5 bases lay outside the gene matches. The CDR3 covers 15 residues. Germline values: CDR1 SEHNR, CDR2 FQNEAQ (reference sequence). CDR3 nucleotide sequence: TGTGCCAGCCGGACTAGCGGGAGATATCAAGAGACCCAGTACTTC. This translates into CASRTSGRYQETQYF.

This sequence joins TRBV27 and TRBJ2-1; TRBD1 agrees at 8 bases. The trim removed 6 bases at V and 9 bases at J, leaving 7 bases unmatched. Germline V CDR1 and CDR2: MNHEY, SMNVEV (reference sequence). This CDR3 has 13 amino acids. The CDR3 region is CASSTDRVGEQFF. CDR3 nucleotide sequence: TGTGCCAGCAGCACGGACAGGGTCGGTGAGCAGTTCTTC.

The chain carries TRBV9 and TRBJ2-1; 10 positions match TRBD2. This CDR3 spans 13 amino acids. Germline V gives CDR1 SGDLS, CDR2 YYNGEE. The V and J ends lost 4 bases and 9 bases, in that order; junction bases with no gene match: 4. The CDR3 loop is CASSPGLASEQFF. For the CDR3, the DNA is TGTGCCAGCAGCCCGGGACTAGCGAGTGAGCAGTTCTTC.

This rearrangement joins TRBV6-1 to TRBJ1-5; D possibly corresponds to TRBD1 (5 bases). The CDR3 has 16 amino acids. Germline V gene data show CDR1 as MNHNS and CDR2 as SASEGT. With 3 bases removed from V and 5 bases from J, the gap between germline ends came to 17 bases. For the CDR3, the DNA is TGTGCCAGCAGTGATTTTAGGCAGGGTAGTGATCAGCCCCAGCATTTT. Its protein is CASSDFRQGSDQPQHF.

CDR3 in amino acids: CASSVGLVNEQYF. In DNA, the CDR3 is TGTGCCAGTAGTGTGGGACTAGTTAATGAGCAGTACTTC. The chain is built from TRBV19 and TRBJ2-7; 8 nucleotides line up with TRBD2. The junction had 7 bases not matched to a gene; V was cut back by 5 bases and J by 7 bases. Germline V gene lookup returns CDR1 LNHDA and CDR2 SQIVND (reference sequence). There are 13 residues in the CDR3.

The rearrangement links TRBV11-2 to TRBJ2-1, with 14 positions matching TRBD2. The germline CDR1 and CDR2 sequences are SGHAT and FQNNGV. V lost 6 bases and J lost 3; bases outside the gene matches: 10. CDR3 length: 18 amino acids. CDR3 in DNA: TGTGCCAGCAGATCAGTCCGGACTAGCGGGAGGAGCTACAATGAGCAGTTCTTC. As protein: CASRSVRTSGRSYNEQFF.

This clone was recorded only once. This chain links TRBV7-9 with TRBJ1-2, with a possible D match to TRBD1 (5 bases). V was cut by 4 bases and J by 3 bases, with 9 bases left in between. Germline V gene data show CDR1 as SEHNR and CDR2 as FQNEAQ (reference sequence). The CDR3 has 13 amino acids. CDR3 nucleotides: TGTGCCAGCAGCTCTGGGGCTCACTATGGCTACACCTTC. Translation: CASSSGAHYGYTF.

V and J are TRBV5-4 and TRBJ1-2, with D possibly TRBD1 on 6 matching bases. The CDR3 extends over 14 amino acids. Germline V CDR1 and CDR2: SGHNT, YYREEE (reference sequence). The ends were cut back, 3 bases at V and 7 bases at J, with 16 bases in the middle. The CDR3 region is CASSSQGRGGGYTF. The CDR3 nucleotides are TGTGCCAGCAGCTCCCAAGGCAGGGGTGGTGGCTACACCTTC.

V and J are TRBV7-2 and TRBJ2-7; 9 bases are shared with TRBD2. The CDR3 totals 14 residues. Looked up from germline, CDR1 is SGHTA and CDR2 is FQGNSA. The ends lost 1 base at V and 6 bases at J; junction bases unmatched: 4. The CDR3: CASSLVAGGPEQYF. CDR3 sequence (DNA): TGTGCCAGCAGCTTAGTGGCGGGAGGGCCCGAGCAGTACTTC.

The genes are TRBV5-1 and TRBJ1-2, with no clear D. The CDR3 has 13 residues. The germline V gene encodes CDR1 SGHRS and CDR2 YFSETQ. Trimming cost V 0 bases and J 8 bases, with 11 bases left between them. The CDR3 loop reads CASSLEQLAGYTF. CDR3 in DNA: TGCGCCAGCAGCTTGGAGCAATTAGCAGGCTACACCTTC.

This rearrangement joins TRBV29-1 to TRBJ2-3; 7 bases map to TRBD1. CDR3 length: 14 residues. J was trimmed by 6 bases and V by 0 bases; bases with no gene match: 6. Germline V gene lookup returns CDR1 SQVTM and CDR2 ANQGSEA. CDR3: CSVEDPKGADTQYF. DNA for the CDR3: TGCAGCGTTGAAGATCCAAAGGGGGCGGATACGCAGTATTTT.

V and J are TRBV24-1 and TRBJ2-1; the match to TRBD2 covers 13 bases. CDR1 and CDR2 (germline): KGHDR, SFDVKD. The CDR3 runs to 15 residues. J was trimmed by 5 bases and V by 8 bases; bases with no gene match: 5. Here the CDR3 reads CATKWTSGSHNEQFF. The CDR3 DNA reads as TGTGCCACCAAATGGACTAGCGGGAGCCACAATGAGCAGTTCTTC.

The gene calls are TRBV11-2 and TRBJ2-5; TRBD1 matches at 7 bases. CDR1 SGHAT and CDR2 FQNNGV come from the germline V gene. There are 14 residues in the CDR3. V dropped 5 bases and J dropped 3; count of bases not matched to a gene: 6. The CDR3 region has the DNA TGTGCCAGCAGCGAATCTGGACAGGAAGAGACCCAGTACTTC. Amino acids: CASSESGQEETQYF.

The rearrangement joins TRBV3-1 (or the pseudogene TRBV3-2) to TRBJ2-1; TRBD1 might be the D (5 bases). Germline V gene lookup returns CDR1 LGHDT and CDR2 YNNKEL (reference sequence). Trimming pared 1 base from V and 7 bases from J, leaving 8 bases between. The CDR3 loop spans 13 amino acids. The CDR3 here is CASSQGPGNEQFF. CDR3 sequence (DNA): TGTGCCAGCAGCCAAGGTCCAGGGAATGAGCAGTTCTTC.

The gene calls are TRBV7-2 and TRBJ2-2, with 10 bases matching TRBD2. Germline V gene data show CDR1 as SGHTA and CDR2 as FQGNSA. V shed 2 bases, J shed 7 bases, and the junction held 7 bases outside the gene matches. The CDR3 totals 16 residues. The CDR3 nucleotides are TGTGCCAGCAGCTTATATGGGACTAGCGTCGGCGGGGAGCTGTTTTTT. This gives the protein CASSLYGTSVGGELFF.

This chain connects TRBV29-1 to TRBJ2-7, with 11 bases aligning to TRBD2. V trimming: 6 bases; J trimming: 2 bases; junction bases outside the gene matches: 9. CDR1 SQVTM and CDR2 ANQGSEA come from the germline V gene. The CDR3 is 15 residues long. CDR3 in amino acids: CSVGLAGGSTYEQYF. Here the CDR3 DNA reads TGCAGCGTCGGACTAGCGGGCGGGTCAACCTACGAGCAGTACTTC.

The genes are TRBV28 and TRBJ2-7; D is possibly TRBD2 (7 bases). CDR1 is MDHEN and CDR2 is SYDVKM in the germline V gene. The CDR3 sequence is 14 residues long. V dropped 3 bases and J dropped 2 bases, with 11 bases sitting between them. The CDR3 loop is CASSFRGRAYEQYF. The CDR3 DNA reads TGTGCCAGCAGTTTTAGGGGGAGGGCCTACGAGCAGTACTTC.

This rearrangement joins TRBV27 to TRBJ2-3; D might be TRBD1 (6 bases). The CDR3 extends over 18 amino acids. With 5 bases removed from V and 2 bases from J, the gap between germline ends came to 23 bases. CDR1 and CDR2 from the germline V gene are MNHEY and SMNVEV (reference sequence). CDR3 sequence reads: CASSIHRARASITDTQYF. For the CDR3, the DNA is TGTGCCAGCAGTATCCACAGGGCCCGGGCTAGTATCACAGATACGCAGTATTTT.

The chain recombines TRBV24-1 with TRBJ2-2; D gene ambiguous. V was trimmed by 1 base and J by 1 base, leaving 9 bases between them. CDR1 and CDR2 (germline): KGHDR, SFDVKD. CDR3 length equals 16 residues. CDR3 residues: CATSDLRSGNTGELFF. In DNA, the CDR3 is TGTGCCACCAGTGATTTAAGGTCAGGGAACACCGGGGAGCTGTTTTTT.

This rearrangement joins TRBV12-5 to TRBJ1-6; a weak D match, TRBD1 (6 bases). Trimming stripped 5 bases from V and 5 bases from J, with 10 bases between. The length of the CDR3 is 14 residues. The germline V gene encodes CDR1 LGHNT and CDR2 FRNRAP. CDR3 sequence reads: CASGGTWNNSPLHF. The CDR3, as DNA: TGTGCTAGTGGTGGGACATGGAATAATTCACCCCTCCACTTT.

This chain joins TRBV5-1 and TRBJ2-1; 9 bases line up with TRBD1. Per germline, CDR1 SGHRS and CDR2 YFSETQ. The J segment lost 8 bases and the V segment lost 2 bases, leaving 8 bases of the junction unmatched. There are 15 residues in the CDR3. Here the CDR3 reads CASSLTGQGRDEQFF. CDR3 bases: TGCGCCAGCAGCTTAACGGGACAGGGTCGCGATGAGCAGTTCTTC.

This clone was recorded a few times. Compared with germline, one end of the junction differs, possibly owing to a read error. CDR3 residues: CASSLERDNQPQHF. CDR3 nucleotide sequence: TGTGCCAGTAGTTTAGAGAGAGACAATCAGCCCCAGCATTTT. The rearrangement uses TRBV19 and TRBJ1-5, with D hard to call. Per germline, CDR1 LNHDA and CDR2 SQIVND (reference sequence). The CDR3 has 14 residues.

V and J are TRBV7-2 and TRBJ2-4, with D maybe TRBD2 (5 bases). The CDR3 length is 14 residues. Germline V gene data show CDR1 as SGHTA and CDR2 as FQGNSA. The V end was cut by 5 bases, the J end by 8 bases, with 16 bases between. The CDR3 DNA is TGTGCCAGCAGCACAACTAGTACGAGCGACATTCAGTACTTC. Its protein product is CASSTTSTSDIQYF.

V gene TRBV6-5 combines with J gene TRBJ2-1; 10 bases line up with TRBD2. The CDR3 covers 14 residues. Trimming took 5 bases from V and 6 from J; bases not matched to a gene: 4. The germline V gene has CDR1 MNHEY and CDR2 SVGAGI. The CDR3 DNA is TGTGCCAGCAGTCCCGGGACTAGCGCCAATGAGCAGTTCTTC. The encoded protein is CASSPGTSANEQFF.

This clone was detected once. As DNA, the CDR3 is TGTGCCAGTAGTCCAGGGACAGCAGGGGCCAACGTCCTGACTTTC. Its translation: CASSPGTAGANVLTF. The V and J genes are TRBV19 and TRBJ2-6, with 7 bases that match TRBD1. This CDR3 has 15 residues. With V trimmed by 5 bases and J by 4 bases, 5 bases remained unmatched. Germline assignment: CDR1 LNHDA and CDR2 SQIVND (reference sequence).

The rearrangement links TRBV7-8 to TRBJ2-7, with D unclear. Per germline, CDR1 SGHVS and CDR2 FQNEAQ. V was shortened by 5 bases and J by 4 bases, with 6 bases between the two germline ends. The CDR3 has 11 amino acids. DNA of the CDR3: TGTGCCAGCAGCCTTAAATACGAGCAGTACTTC. The encoded protein is CASSLKYEQYF.

This clone came up once. The J gene is TRBJ2-1, the V gene TRBV3-1 (or the pseudogene TRBV3-2), with 14 bases identical to TRBD2. CDR3 size: 19 residues. V was clipped by 1 base and J by 0 bases; unmatched bases: 5. Germline assignment: CDR1 LGHDT and CDR2 YNNKEL (reference sequence). The CDR3 nucleotides are TGTGCCAGCAGCCAAGTCGGGACTAGCGGGAGAGCCTCCTACAATGAGCAGTTCTTC. Translation gives CASSQVGTSGRASYNEQFF.